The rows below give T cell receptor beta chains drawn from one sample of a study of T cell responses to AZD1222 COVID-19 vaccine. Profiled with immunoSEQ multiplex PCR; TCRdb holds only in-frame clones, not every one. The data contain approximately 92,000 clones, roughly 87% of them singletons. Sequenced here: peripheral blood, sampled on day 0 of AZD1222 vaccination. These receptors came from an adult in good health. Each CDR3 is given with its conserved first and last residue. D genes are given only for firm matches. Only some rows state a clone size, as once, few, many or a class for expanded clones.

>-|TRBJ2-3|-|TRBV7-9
CASSPGRQRGGTDTQYF
TGTGCCAGCAGCCCGGGGAGGCAACGTGGGGGCACAGATACGCAGTATTTT
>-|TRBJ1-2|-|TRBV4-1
CASSHPKGLVGGYTF
TGCGCCAGCAGCCACCCGAAGGGACTTGTGGGTGGCTACACCTTC
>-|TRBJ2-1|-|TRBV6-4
CASSPEGVLLDNEQFF
TGTGCCAGCAGTCCGGAGGGAGTTCTTCTGGACAATGAGCAGTTCTTC
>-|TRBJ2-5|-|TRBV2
CASNGLETQYF
TGTGCCAGCAACGGTCTGGAGACCCAGTACTTC
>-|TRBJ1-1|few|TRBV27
CASSSQGGNTEAFF
TGTGCCAGCAGTTCCCAAGGGGGGAACACTGAAGCTTTCTTT
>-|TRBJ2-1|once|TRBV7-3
CASSLTLYNEQFF
TGTGCCAGCAGCTTAACCCTGTACAATGAGCAGTTCTTC
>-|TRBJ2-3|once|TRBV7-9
CASTLGVASTDTQYF
TGTGCCAGCACCCTTGGGGTAGCGAGCACAGATACGCAGTATTTT
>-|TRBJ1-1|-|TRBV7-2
CASSLVDLNTEAFF
TGTGCCAGCAGCTTAGTAGACTTGAACACTGAAGCTTTCTTT
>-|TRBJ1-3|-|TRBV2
CASRGGQSGNTIYF
TGTGCCAGCAGGGGTGGACAGAGTGGAAACACCATATATTTT
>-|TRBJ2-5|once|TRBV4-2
CASSQEGHGETQYF
TGTGCCAGCAGCCAAGAGGGACACGGGGAGACCCAGTACTTC
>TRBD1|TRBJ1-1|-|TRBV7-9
CASSRQGTTEAFF
TGTGCCAGCAGCCGACAGGGGACCACTGAAGCTTTCTTT
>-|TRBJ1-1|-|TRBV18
CASSPTVARNTEAFF
TGTGCCAGCTCACCGACAGTGGCAAGGAACACTGAAGCTTTCTTT
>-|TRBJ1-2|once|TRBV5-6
CASSLGQGSLGYGYTF
TGTGCCAGCAGCTTGGGTCAGGGTTCGTTGGGCTATGGCTACACCTTC
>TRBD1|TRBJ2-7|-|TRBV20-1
CSASQPRDRASYEQYF
TGCAGTGCTAGTCAACCCCGGGACAGGGCATCCTACGAGCAGTACTTC
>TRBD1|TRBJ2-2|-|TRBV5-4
CASSFRDRNTGELFF
TGTGCCAGCAGTTTTAGGGACAGGAACACCGGGGAGCTGTTTTTT
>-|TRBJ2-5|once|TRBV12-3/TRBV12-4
CASSLGSETQYF
TGTGCCAGCAGTTTGGGGTCAGAGACCCAGTACTTC
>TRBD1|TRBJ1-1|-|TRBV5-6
CASRRQGTNTEAFF
TGTGCCAGCAGACGACAGGGGACCAACACTGAAGCTTTCTTT
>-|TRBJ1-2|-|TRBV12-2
CAKTGGGWFYGYTF
TGTGCAAAAACAGGGGGCGGGTGGTTCTATGGCTACACCTTC
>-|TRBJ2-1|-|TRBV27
CASSPTDSREQFF
TGTGCCAGCAGTCCTACGGATAGTCGTGAGCAGTTCTTC
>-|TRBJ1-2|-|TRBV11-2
CASSLLKGKVAGGYTF
TGTGCCAGCAGCTTATTAAAGGGAAAAGTGGCTGGTGGCTACACCTTC
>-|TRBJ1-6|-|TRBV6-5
CASRSRGNSPLHF
TGTGCCAGCAGATCAAGGGGGAATTCACCCCTCCACTTT
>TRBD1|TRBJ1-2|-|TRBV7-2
CASSWDRGTYGYTF
TGTGCCAGCAGCTGGGACAGGGGGACCTATGGCTACACCTTC
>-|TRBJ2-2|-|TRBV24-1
CATSPSGNTGELFF
TGTGCCACCAGTCCGTCAGGGAACACCGGGGAGCTGTTTTTT
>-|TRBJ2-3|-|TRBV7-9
CASSFVGSADTQYF
TGTGCCAGCAGCTTTGTGGGCTCGGCGGATACGCAGTATTTT
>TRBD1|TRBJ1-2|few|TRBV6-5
CASSPSGQGIYGYTF
TGTGCCAGCAGTCCTTCGGGACAGGGGATCTATGGCTACACCTTC
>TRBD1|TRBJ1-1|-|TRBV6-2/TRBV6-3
CASSRRDRNTEAFF
TGTGCCAGCAGTCGGCGGGACAGGAACACTGAAGCTTTCTTT
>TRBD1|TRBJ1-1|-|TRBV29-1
CSVEVSTGGTEAFF
TGCAGCGTTGAAGTCTCAACAGGGGGCACTGAAGCTTTCTTT
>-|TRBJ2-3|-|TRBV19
CASKEGQGYIDTQYF
TGTGCCAGTAAAGAGGGGCAGGGCTACATAGATACGCAGTATTTT
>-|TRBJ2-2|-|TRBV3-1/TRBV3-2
CASSQEGPLGGPRGTGELFF
TGTGCCAGCAGCCAAGAAGGTCCATTAGGCGGGCCCCGGGGCACCGGGGAGCTGTTTTTT
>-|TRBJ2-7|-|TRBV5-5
CASSLEEGHPSYEQYF
TGTGCCAGCAGCTTGGAGGAGGGGCACCCGTCCTACGAGCAGTACTTC
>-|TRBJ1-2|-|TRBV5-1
CASSSRTDNYGYTF
TGTGCCAGCAGCTCCAGGACGGATAACTATGGCTACACCTTC
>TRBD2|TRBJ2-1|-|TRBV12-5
CASGGGLAGLYNEQFF
TGTGCTAGTGGCGGGGGACTAGCTGGACTATACAATGAGCAGTTCTTC
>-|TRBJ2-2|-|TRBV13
CASSFRFQGSSNTGELFF
TGTGCCAGCAGCTTCCGTTTTCAGGGGAGTTCGAACACCGGGGAGCTGTTTTTT
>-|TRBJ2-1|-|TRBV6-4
CASSDSLERSEQFF
TGTGCCAGCAGTGACAGTCTCGAACGGAGTGAGCAGTTCTTC
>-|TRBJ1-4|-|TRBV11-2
CASSLVWGDNEKLFF
TGTGCCAGCAGCTTAGTATGGGGTGATAATGAAAAACTGTTTTTT
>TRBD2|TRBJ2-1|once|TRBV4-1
CASSYRLAGPNEQFF
TGCGCCAGCAGTTACCGACTAGCGGGACCCAATGAGCAGTTCTTC
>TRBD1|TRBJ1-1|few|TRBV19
CASRPLQGRRAEAFF
TGTGCCAGTAGGCCCTTACAGGGGAGGAGGGCTGAAGCTTTCTTT
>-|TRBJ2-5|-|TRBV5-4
CASSLWGARETQYF
TGTGCCAGCAGCCTTTGGGGCGCAAGGGAGACCCAGTACTTC
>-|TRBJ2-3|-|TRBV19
CASTGGNTDTQYF
TGTGCCAGTACGGGCGGGAACACAGATACGCAGTATTTT
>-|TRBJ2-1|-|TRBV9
CATGQGGNEQFF
TGTGCCACCGGACAGGGAGGGAATGAGCAGTTCTTC
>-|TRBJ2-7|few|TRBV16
CASSQSISAYEQYF
TGTGCCAGCAGCCAATCGATCTCAGCTTACGAGCAGTACTTC
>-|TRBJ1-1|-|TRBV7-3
CASSPLTGPLYTEAFF
TGTGCCAGCAGCCCCCTAACAGGGCCGCTCTACACTGAAGCTTTCTTT
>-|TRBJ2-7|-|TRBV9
CASSPRPSTGNYEQYF
TGTGCCAGCAGCCCCAGACCTTCTACGGGGAACTACGAGCAGTACTTC
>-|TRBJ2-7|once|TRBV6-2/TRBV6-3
CASSYFPGTVSYEQYF
TGTGCCAGCAGTTACTTCCCCGGGACCGTCTCCTACGAGCAGTACTTC
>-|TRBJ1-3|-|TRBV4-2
CASSQVRGAEGNTIYF
TGTGCCAGCAGCCAAGTGAGGGGCGCAGAGGGAAACACCATATATTTT
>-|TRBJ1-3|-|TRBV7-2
CASSPKEGSSGNTIYF
TGTGCCAGCAGCCCCAAAGAAGGAAGCTCTGGAAACACCATATATTTT
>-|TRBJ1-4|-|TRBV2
CASSERGRNEKLFF
TGTGCCAGCAGTGAACGGGGTAGGAATGAAAAACTGTTTTTT
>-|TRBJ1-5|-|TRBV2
CASSEVLGNQPQHF
TGTGCCAGCAGTGAGGTCCTCGGCAATCAGCCCCAGCATTTT
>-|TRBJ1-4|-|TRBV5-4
CASSLGITNEKLFF
TGTGCCAGCAGCTTGGGGATAACTAATGAAAAACTGTTTTTT
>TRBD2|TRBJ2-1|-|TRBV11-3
CASSLGGGATHEQFF
TGTGCCAGCAGCTTAGGCGGGGGGGCGACCCATGAGCAGTTCTTC
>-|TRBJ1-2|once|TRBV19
CASSIVGRGNYGYTF
TGTGCCAGTAGTATAGTGGGCAGGGGAAACTATGGCTACACCTTC
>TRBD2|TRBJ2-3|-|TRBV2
CASIAGLTDTQYF
TGTGCCAGCATAGCGGGACTCACAGATACGCAGTATTTT
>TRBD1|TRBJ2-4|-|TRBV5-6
CASSWGTGRNIQYF
TGTGCCAGCAGCTGGGGGACAGGGCGGAACATTCAGTACTTC